This record concerns one T cell receptor (beta chain) sequence. Sequencing was performed with immunoSEQ multiplex PCR; in TCRdb, only in-frame clones are kept and a portion is missing. This sample has about 120,000 clones, with more than 55% found just once. V was pared by 3 bases and J by 9 bases, with 5 bases of the junction left unmatched. Germline values: CDR1 SNHLY, CDR2 FYNNEI. There are 14 residues in the CDR3. The data derive from a study of cytotoxic CD8 clonotypes in ibrutinib-treated CLL. The V gene is TRBV2, the J gene TRBJ1-6; 7 bases match TRBD1. The TCR comes from a human donor with chronic lymphocytic leukemia. The starting material was PBMCs, obtained after 24 months of ibrutinib treatment. The CDR3 here is CASSDRGVGSPLHF. The CDR3 DNA reads as TGTGCCAGCAGTGACAGGGGGGTCGGTTCACCCCTCCACTTT. The complete variable domain, with remaining parts taken from reference TRBV2 and TRBJ1-6, reads EPEVTQTPSHQVTQMGQEVILRCVPISNHLYFYWYRQILGQKVEFLVSFYNNEISEKSEIFDDQFSVERPDGSNFTLKIRSTKLEDSAMYFCASSDRGVGSPLHFGNGTRLTVT.